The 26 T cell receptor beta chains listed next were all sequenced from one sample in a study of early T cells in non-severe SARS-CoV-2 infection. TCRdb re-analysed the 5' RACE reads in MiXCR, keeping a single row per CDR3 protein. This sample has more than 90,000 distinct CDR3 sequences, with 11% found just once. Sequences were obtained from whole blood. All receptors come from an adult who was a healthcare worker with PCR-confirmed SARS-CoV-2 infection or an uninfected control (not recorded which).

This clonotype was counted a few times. For the CDR3, the DNA is TGCAGCGCACACCCGAACACTGAAGCTTTCTTT. It codes for CSAHPNTEAFF. The rearrangement joins TRBV29-1 to TRBJ1-1; D gene unclear. This CDR3 region has 11 residues. The germline gives CDR1 SQVTM, CDR2 ANQGSEA. V shed 7 bases and J shed 1 base, with 7 bases lying between them.

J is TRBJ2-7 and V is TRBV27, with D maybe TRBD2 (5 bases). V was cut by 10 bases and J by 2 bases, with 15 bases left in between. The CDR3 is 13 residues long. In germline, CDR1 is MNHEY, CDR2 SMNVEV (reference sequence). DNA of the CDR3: TGTGCCACCCGGGGATTGGACGCCTACGAGCAGTACTTC. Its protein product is CATRGLDAYEQYF.

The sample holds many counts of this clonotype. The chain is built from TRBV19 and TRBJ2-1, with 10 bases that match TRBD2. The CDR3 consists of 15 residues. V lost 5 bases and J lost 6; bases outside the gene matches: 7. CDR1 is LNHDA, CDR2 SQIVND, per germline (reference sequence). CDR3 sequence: CASSPIAGGRNEQFF. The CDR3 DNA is TGTGCCAGTAGTCCGATAGCGGGAGGCCGCAATGAGCAGTTCTTC.

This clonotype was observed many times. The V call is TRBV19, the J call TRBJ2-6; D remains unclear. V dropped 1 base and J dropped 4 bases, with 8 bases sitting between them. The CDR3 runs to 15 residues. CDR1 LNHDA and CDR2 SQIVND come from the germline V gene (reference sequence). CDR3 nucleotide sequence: TGTGCCAGTAGTATAGCTTCGTGGGGGGCCAACGTCCTGACTTTC. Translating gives CASSIASWGANVLTF. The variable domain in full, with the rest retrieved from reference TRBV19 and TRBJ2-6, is DGGITQSPKYLFRKEGQNVTLSCEQNLNHDAMYWYRQDPGQGLRLIYYSQIVNDFQKGDIAEGYSVSREKKESFPLTVTSAQKNPTAFYLCASSIASWGANVLTFGAGSRLTVL.

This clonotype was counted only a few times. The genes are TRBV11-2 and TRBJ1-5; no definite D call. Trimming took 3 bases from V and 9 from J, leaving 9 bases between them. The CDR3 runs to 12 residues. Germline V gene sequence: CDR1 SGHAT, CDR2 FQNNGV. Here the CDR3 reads CASSFGRGPQHF. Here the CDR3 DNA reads TGTGCCAGCAGCTTCGGTCGGGGGCCCCAGCATTTT.

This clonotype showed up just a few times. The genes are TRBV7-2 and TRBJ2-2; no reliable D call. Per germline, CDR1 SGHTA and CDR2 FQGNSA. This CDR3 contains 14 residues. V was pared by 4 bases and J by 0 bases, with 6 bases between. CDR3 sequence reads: CASSSVPNTGELFF. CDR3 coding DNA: TGTGCCAGCAGCTCAGTCCCGAACACCGGGGAGCTGTTTTTT.

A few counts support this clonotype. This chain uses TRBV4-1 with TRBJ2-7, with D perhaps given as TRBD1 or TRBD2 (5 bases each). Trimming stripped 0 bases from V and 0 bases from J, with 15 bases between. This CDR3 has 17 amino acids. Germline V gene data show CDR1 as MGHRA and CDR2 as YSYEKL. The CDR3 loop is CASSQDSVGPSSYEQYF. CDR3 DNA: TGCGCCAGCAGCCAAGATTCCGTGGGACCCAGCTCCTACGAGCAGTACTTC.

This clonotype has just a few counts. CDR3 region: CATSGGASTTEQYF. CDR3 DNA sequence: TGTGCCACCAGTGGGGGAGCGTCAACAACCGAGCAGTACTTC. V usage is TRBV24-1 and J usage is TRBJ2-7; tentatively, D is TRBD2 (5 bases). CDR3 length: 14 residues. Germline V gene lookup returns CDR1 KGHDR and CDR2 SFDVKD. Trimming removed 5 bases at V and 6 bases at J, with 16 bases between.

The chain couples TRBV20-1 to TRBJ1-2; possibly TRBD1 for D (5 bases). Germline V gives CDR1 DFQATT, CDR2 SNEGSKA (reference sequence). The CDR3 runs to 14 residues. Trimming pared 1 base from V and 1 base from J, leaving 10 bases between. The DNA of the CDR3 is TGCAGTGCTAGAGGAGACAGCGTTAACTATGGCTACACCTTC. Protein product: CSARGDSVNYGYTF.

CDR3: CASSHQRLAGGMWSYNEQFF. DNA for the CDR3: TGTGCCAGCAGTCACCAAAGGCTAGCGGGGGGGATGTGGTCCTACAATGAGCAGTTCTTC. The chain has TRBV12-3 or TRBV12-4 and TRBJ2-1; 12 bases align to TRBD2. The ends lost 5 bases at V and 1 base at J; junction bases unmatched: 15. This CDR3 contains 20 residues.

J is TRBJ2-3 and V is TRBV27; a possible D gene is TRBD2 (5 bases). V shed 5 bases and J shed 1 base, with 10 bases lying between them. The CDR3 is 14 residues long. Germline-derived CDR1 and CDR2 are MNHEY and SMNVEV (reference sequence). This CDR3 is CASSLALRTDTQYF. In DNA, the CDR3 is TGTGCCAGCAGTCTAGCCCTACGCACAGATACGCAGTATTTT.

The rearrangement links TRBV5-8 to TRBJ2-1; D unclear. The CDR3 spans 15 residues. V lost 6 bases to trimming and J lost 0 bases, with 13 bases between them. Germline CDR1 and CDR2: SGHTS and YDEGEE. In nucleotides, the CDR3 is TGTGCCAGCACCCCGTGGGGTAGCTCCTACAATGAGCAGTTCTTC. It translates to CASTPWGSSYNEQFF. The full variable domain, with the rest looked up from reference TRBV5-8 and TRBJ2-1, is EAGVTQSPTHLIKTRGQQATLRCSPISGHTSVYWYQQALGLGLQFLLWYDEGEERNRGNFPPRFSGRQFPNYSSELNVNALELEDSALYLCASTPWGSSYNEQFFGPGTRLTVL.

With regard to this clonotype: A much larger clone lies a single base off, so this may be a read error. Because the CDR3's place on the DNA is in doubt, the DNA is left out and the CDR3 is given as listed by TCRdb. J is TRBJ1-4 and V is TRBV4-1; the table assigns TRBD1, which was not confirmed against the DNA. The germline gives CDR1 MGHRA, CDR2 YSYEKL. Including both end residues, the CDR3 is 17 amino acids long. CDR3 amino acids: CASSQDQGQAREKNCFF.

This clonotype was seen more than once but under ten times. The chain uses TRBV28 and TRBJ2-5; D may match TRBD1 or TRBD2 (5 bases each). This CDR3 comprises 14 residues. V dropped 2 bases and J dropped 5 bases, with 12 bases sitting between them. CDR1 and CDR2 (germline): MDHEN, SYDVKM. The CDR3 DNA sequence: TGTGCCAGCAGTTTACCGGGGCCGTGGGAGACCCAGTACTTC. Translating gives CASSLPGPWETQYF. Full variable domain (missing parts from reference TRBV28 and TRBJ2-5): DVKVTQSSRYLVKRTGEKVFLECVQDMDHENMFWYRQDPGLGLRLIYFSYDVKMKEKGDIPEGYSVSREKKERFSLILESASTNQTSMYLCASSLPGPWETQYFGPGTRLLVL.

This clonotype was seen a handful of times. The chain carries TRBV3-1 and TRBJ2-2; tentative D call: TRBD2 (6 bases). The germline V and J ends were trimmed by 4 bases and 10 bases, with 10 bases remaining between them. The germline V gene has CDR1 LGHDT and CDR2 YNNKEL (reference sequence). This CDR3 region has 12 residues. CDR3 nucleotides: TGTGCCAGCAGCCGGGGAGGCACGGAGCTGTTTTTT. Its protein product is CASSRGGTELFF. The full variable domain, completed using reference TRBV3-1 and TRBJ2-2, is DTAVSQTPKYLVTQMGNDKSIKCEQNLGHDTMYWYKQDSKKFLKIMFSYNNKELIINETVPNRFSPKSPDKAHLNLHINSLELGDSAVYFCASSRGGTELFFGEGSRLTVL.

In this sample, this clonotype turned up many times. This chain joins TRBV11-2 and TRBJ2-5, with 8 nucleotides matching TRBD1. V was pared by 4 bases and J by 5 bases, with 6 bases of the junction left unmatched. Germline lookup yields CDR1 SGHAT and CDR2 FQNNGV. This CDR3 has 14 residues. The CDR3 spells CASSSIRGRETQYF. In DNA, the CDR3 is TGTGCCAGCAGCTCGATCAGGGGGCGGGAGACCCAGTACTTC. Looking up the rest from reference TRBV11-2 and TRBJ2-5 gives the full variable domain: EAGVAQSPRYKIIEKRQSVAFWCNPISGHATLYWYQQILGQGPKLLIQFQNNGVVDDSQLPKDRFSAERLKGVDSTLKIQPAKLEDSAVYLCASSSIRGRETQYFGPGTRLLVL.

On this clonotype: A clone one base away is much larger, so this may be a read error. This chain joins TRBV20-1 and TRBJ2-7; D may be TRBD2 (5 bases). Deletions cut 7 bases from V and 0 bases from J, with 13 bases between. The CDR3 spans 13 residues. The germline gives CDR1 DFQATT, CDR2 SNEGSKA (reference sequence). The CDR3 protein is CSVSRASSYEQYF. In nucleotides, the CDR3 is TGCAGTGTCTCGAGGGCATCCTCCTACGAGCAGTACTTC.

The CDR3 nucleotides read TGTGCTTGGACAGGGGAATCCTACGAGCAGTACTTC. This translates into CAWTGESYEQYF. The chain combines TRBV27 with TRBJ2-7; the match to TRBD1 covers 9 bases. Germline CDR1 MNHEY, CDR2 SMNVEV (reference sequence). This CDR3 region has 12 residues.

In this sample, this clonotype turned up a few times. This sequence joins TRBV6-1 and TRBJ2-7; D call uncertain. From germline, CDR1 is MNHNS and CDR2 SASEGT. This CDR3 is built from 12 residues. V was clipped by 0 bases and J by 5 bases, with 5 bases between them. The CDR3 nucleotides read TGTGCCAGCAGTGAAGCGAGCGACGAGCAGTACTTC. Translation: CASSEASDEQYF.

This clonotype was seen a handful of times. For the CDR3, the DNA is TGTGCCTGGAGTGTAACTCAGGGTAGCACCGGGGAGCTGTTTTTT. This encodes CAWSVTQGSTGELFF. The V and J genes are TRBV30 and TRBJ2-2; D possibly corresponds to TRBD1 (5 bases). Germline-derived CDR1 and CDR2 are GTSNPN and SVGIG (reference sequence). Trimming stripped 0 bases from V and 4 bases from J, with 12 bases between. This CDR3 region has 15 residues.

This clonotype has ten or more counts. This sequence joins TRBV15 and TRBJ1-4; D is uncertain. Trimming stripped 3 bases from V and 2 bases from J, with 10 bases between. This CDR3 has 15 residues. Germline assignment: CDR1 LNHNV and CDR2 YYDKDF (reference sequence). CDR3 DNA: TGTGCCACCAGCAGGTTGGGAGGGACTAATGAAAAACTGTTTTTT. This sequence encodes CATSRLGGTNEKLFF.

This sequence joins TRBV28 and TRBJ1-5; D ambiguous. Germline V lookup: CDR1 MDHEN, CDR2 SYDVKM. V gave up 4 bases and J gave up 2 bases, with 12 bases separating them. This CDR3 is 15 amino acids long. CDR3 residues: CASSSGTRGNQPQHF. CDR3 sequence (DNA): TGTGCCAGCAGTTCGGGAACGAGGGGCAATCAGCCCCAGCATTTT. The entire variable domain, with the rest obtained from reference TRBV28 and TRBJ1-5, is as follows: DVKVTQSSRYLVKRTGEKVFLECVQDMDHENMFWYRQDPGLGLRLIYFSYDVKMKEKGDIPEGYSVSREKKERFSLILESASTNQTSMYLCASSSGTRGNQPQHFGDGTRLSIL.

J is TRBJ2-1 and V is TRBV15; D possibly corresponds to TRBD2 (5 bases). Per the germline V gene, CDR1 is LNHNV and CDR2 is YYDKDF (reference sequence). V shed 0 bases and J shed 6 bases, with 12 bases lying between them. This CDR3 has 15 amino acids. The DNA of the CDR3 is TGTGCCACCAGCAGAGAGGAGACGGGGAGCAATGAGCAGTTCTTC. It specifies CATSREETGSNEQFF.

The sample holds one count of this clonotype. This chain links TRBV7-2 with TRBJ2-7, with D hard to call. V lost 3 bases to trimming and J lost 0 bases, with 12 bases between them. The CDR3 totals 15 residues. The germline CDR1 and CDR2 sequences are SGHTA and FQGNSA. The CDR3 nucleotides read TGTGCCAGCAGCTTCCCCACGGGCAGCTCCTACGAGCAGTACTTC. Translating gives CASSFPTGSSYEQYF.

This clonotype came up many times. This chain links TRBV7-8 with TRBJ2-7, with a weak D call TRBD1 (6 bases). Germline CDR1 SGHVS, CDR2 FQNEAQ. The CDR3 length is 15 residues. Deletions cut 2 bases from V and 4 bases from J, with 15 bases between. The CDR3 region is CASSLQGRPKYEQYF. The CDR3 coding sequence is TGTGCCAGCAGCTTACAGGGGCGGCCCAAGTACGAGCAGTACTTC.

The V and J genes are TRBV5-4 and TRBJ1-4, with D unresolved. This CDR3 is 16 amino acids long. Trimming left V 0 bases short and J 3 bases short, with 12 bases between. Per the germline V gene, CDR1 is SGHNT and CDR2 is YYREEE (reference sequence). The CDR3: CASSLDIHQANEKLFF. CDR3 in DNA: TGTGCCAGCAGCTTGGACATCCATCAAGCTAATGAAAAACTGTTTTTT.